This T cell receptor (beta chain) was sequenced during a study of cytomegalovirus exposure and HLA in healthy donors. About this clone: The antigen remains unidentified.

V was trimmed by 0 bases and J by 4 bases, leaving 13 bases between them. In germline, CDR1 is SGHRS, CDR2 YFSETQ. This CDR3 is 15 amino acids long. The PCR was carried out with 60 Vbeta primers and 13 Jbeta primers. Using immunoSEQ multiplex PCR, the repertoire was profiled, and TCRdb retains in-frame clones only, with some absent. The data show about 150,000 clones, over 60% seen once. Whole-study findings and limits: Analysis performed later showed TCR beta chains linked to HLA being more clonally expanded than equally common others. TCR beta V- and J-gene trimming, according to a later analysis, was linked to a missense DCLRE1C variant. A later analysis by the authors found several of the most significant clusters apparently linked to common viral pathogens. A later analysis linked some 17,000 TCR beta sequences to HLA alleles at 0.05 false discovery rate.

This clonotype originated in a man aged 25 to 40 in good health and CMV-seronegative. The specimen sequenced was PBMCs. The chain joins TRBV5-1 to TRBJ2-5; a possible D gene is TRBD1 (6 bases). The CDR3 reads CASSLDGQGSETQYF. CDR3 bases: TGCGCCAGCAGCTTGGACGGTCAGGGGTCAGAGACCCAGTACTTC.